This entry lists 17 T cell receptor beta chains sequenced from one sample in a study of shared clonotypes between healthy human individuals. CD45RO-negative, CCR7-selected cells formed the naive CD8 fraction, which excluded terminally differentiated effector memory CD45RA+ cells. Repertoires were generated with immunoSEQ multiplex PCR, while TCRdb's copy carries only in-frame clones and drops some. The profile shows hundreds of thousands of clones, 80% to 95% of them singletons. Sequencing used naive CD8+ T cells sorted from blood. Source of these receptors: a man aged 25 to 40 in good health.

CDR3 loop: CASSGTSGVSSYNEQFF. The DNA of the CDR3 is TGTGCCAGCAGTGGGACTAGCGGAGTCAGCTCCTACAATGAGCAGTTCTTC. The gene calls are TRBV6-1 and TRBJ2-1, with TRBD2 identical over 10 bases. Germline assignment: CDR1 MNHNS and CDR2 SASEGT. The CDR3 has 17 amino acids. After removal of 4 bases from V and 0 bases from J, the junction contained 6 bases not matched to a gene.

The chain joins TRBV10-3 to TRBJ2-7; the match to TRBD1 covers 11 bases. The CDR3 has 14 residues. The germline gives CDR1 ENHRY, CDR2 SYGVKD. With 7 bases clipped from V and 7 bases from J, the junction kept 9 bases outside the gene matches. CDR3 residues: CAIKVGTGGEEQYF. CDR3 DNA: TGTGCCATCAAAGTTGGGACAGGGGGGGAAGAGCAGTACTTC.

To note about this clone: This CDR3 is also generated by other DNA sequences in the sample. This chain connects TRBV7-3 to TRBJ2-6; no reliable D call. Germline V CDR1 and CDR2: SGHTA, FQGTGA. The CDR3 has 13 residues. V gave up 2 bases and J gave up 2 bases, with 1 base separating them. The CDR3 spells CASSLPGANVLTF. CDR3 coding DNA: TGTGCCAGCAGCTTACCTGGGGCCAACGTCCTGACTTTC.

The gene calls are TRBV29-1 and TRBJ2-1, with TRBD2 matching over 14 bases. The CDR3 length is 16 residues. The trim removed 7 bases at V and 4 bases at J, leaving 9 bases unmatched. CDR1 is SQVTM, CDR2 ANQGSEA, per germline. This CDR3 is CSGRGLAGVGYNEQFF. The CDR3 DNA is TGCAGCGGGAGGGGACTAGCGGGAGTTGGTTACAATGAGCAGTTCTTC.

The chain has TRBV9 and TRBJ2-3; D is tentatively TRBD1 or TRBD2 (6 bases each). Trimming removed 4 bases at V and 2 bases at J, with 14 bases between. The CDR3 covers 15 residues. Per germline, CDR1 SGDLS and CDR2 YYNGEE. The CDR3 spells CASSSGAGTTDTQYF. The CDR3 DNA sequence: TGTGCCAGCAGCTCGGGGGCGGGGACCACAGATACGCAGTATTTT.

V and J are TRBV28 and TRBJ2-2; D uncertain. Germline CDR1 and CDR2: MDHEN and SYDVKM. The V gene lost 6 bases and the J gene lost 0 bases, with 8 bases spanning the gap. This CDR3 contains 14 residues. CDR3 bases: TGTGCCAGCAGGGGGAACCCGAACACCGGGGAGCTGTTTTTT. This sequence encodes CASRGNPNTGELFF. Full variable domain (missing parts from reference TRBV28 and TRBJ2-2): DVKVTQSSRYLVKRTGEKVFLECVQDMDHENMFWYRQDPGLGLRLIYFSYDVKMKEKGDIPEGYSVSREKKERFSLILESASTNQTSMYLCASRGNPNTGELFFGEGSRLTVL.

The chain has TRBV27 and TRBJ2-2; D unclear. The CDR3 is 13 amino acids. Trimming cost V 7 bases and J 5 bases, with 11 bases left between them. Germline V gives CDR1 MNHEY, CDR2 SMNVEV (reference sequence). This CDR3 is CASKFMGTGELFF. In DNA, the CDR3 is TGTGCCAGCAAGTTTATGGGTACCGGGGAGCTGTTTTTT.

The gene calls are TRBV6-6 and TRBJ2-7, with TRBD1 as a possible D gene (6 bases). This CDR3 has 13 amino acids. Germline V gives CDR1 MNHNY, CDR2 SVGAGI (reference sequence). With 4 bases removed from V and 4 bases from J, the gap between germline ends came to 11 bases. The CDR3 region is CASSSRGFYEQYF. CDR3 DNA: TGTGCCAGCAGTTCGAGGGGGTTTTACGAGCAGTACTTC.

CDR3 loop: CASSGTSGRATSNTGELFF. CDR3 DNA: TGTGCCAGCAGTGGGACTAGCGGGAGGGCCACATCGAACACCGGGGAGCTGTTTTTT. The chain has TRBV27 and TRBJ2-2; 16 nucleotides line up with TRBD2. Germline lookup yields CDR1 MNHEY and CDR2 SMNVEV (reference sequence). The CDR3 is 19 residues long. V dropped 5 bases and J dropped 0; count of bases not matched to a gene: 6.

The chain combines TRBV5-1 with TRBJ2-1; D not resolved. Per the germline V gene, CDR1 is SGHRS and CDR2 is YFSETQ. This CDR3 is built from 19 residues. V lost 4 bases to trimming and J lost 1 base, with 24 bases between them. The CDR3 here is CASSRRPYPTPGSYNEQFF. CDR3 in DNA: TGCGCCAGCAGCCGACGTCCCTACCCAACCCCCGGGTCCTACAATGAGCAGTTCTTC.

To note about this clone: Other DNA variants within this sample encode the same CDR3. The CDR3 protein is CASSLSDTGELFF. The DNA of the CDR3 is TGTGCCAGCAGTTTATCGGACACCGGGGAGCTGTTTTTT. V usage is TRBV28 and J usage is TRBJ2-2; D is undetermined. Germline V gene data show CDR1 as MDHEN and CDR2 as SYDVKM. This CDR3 is 13 amino acids long. V was shortened by 1 base and J by 3 bases, with 3 bases between the two germline ends.

This clone was recorded only once. The rearrangement uses TRBV2 and TRBJ2-2; the D gene is possibly TRBD2 (6 bases). V gave up 10 bases and J gave up 0 bases, with 9 bases separating them. The CDR3 has 13 amino acids. Germline V CDR1 and CDR2: SNHLY, FYNNEI. The CDR3 DNA reads TGTGCCACACTAGCAGCGAACACCGGGGAGCTGTTTTTT. Residues: CATLAANTGELFF. Full variable domain (missing parts from reference TRBV2 and TRBJ2-2): EPEVTQTPSHQVTQMGQEVILRCVPISNHLYFYWYRQILGQKVEFLVSFYNNEISEKSEIFDDQFSVERPDGSNFTLKIRSTKLEDSAMYFCATLAANTGELFFGEGSRLTVL.

V is TRBV2 and J is TRBJ2-7; D perhaps matches TRBD2 (7 bases). Germline V gene lookup returns CDR1 SNHLY and CDR2 FYNNEI. Trimming removed 11 bases from V and 2 bases from J, with 13 bases in between. The CDR3 is 12 amino acids. This CDR3 reads CAGRGSAYEQYF. The CDR3 nucleotides are TGTGCCGGGAGGGGGAGTGCCTACGAGCAGTACTTC. The whole variable domain, filled in from reference TRBV2 and TRBJ2-7, reads EPEVTQTPSHQVTQMGQEVILRCVPISNHLYFYWYRQILGQKVEFLVSFYNNEISEKSEIFDDQFSVERPDGSNFTLKIRSTKLEDSAMYFCAGRGSAYEQYFGPGTRLTVT.

V is TRBV5-4 and J is TRBJ2-3; 8 nucleotides align to TRBD2. The CDR3 length is 16 residues. Germline V gives CDR1 SGHNT, CDR2 YYREEE (reference sequence). The V segment lost 4 bases and the J segment 0 bases; nucleotides outside the gene matches: 7. The CDR3 nucleotides read TGTGCCAGCAGCCCCCCGACTAGCGAGAGCACAGATACGCAGTATTTT. Protein: CASSPPTSESTDTQYF. The full variable domain, its missing parts supplied by reference TRBV5-4 and TRBJ2-3, is ETGVTQSPTHLIKTRGQQVTLRCSSQSGHNTVSWYQQALGQGPQFIFQYYREEENGRGNFPPRFSGLQFPNYSSELNVNALELDDSALYLCASSPPTSESTDTQYFGPGTRLTVL.

The gene calls are TRBV7-9 and TRBJ1-5, with D possibly matching TRBD1 (6 bases). The V gene lost 3 bases and the J gene lost 5 bases, with 11 bases spanning the gap. Germline V gene data show CDR1 as SEHNR and CDR2 as FQNEAQ (reference sequence). CDR3 length equals 14 residues. In DNA, the CDR3 is TGTGCCAGCAGCTTTGGGACATGGGATCAGCCCCAGCATTTT. Translated: CASSFGTWDQPQHF.

The V and J genes are TRBV18 and TRBJ2-1, with 9 bases aligning to TRBD2. Germline loops: CDR1 KGHSH, CDR2 LQKENI. V lost 3 bases to trimming and J lost 12 bases; unmatched junction nucleotides: 18. The CDR3 runs to 17 residues. For the CDR3, the DNA is TGTGCCAGCTCACCTAATTTTGGACAGGCAAGCGGGAGGAGGCAGTTCTTC. Translating gives CASSPNFGQASGRRQFF.

V usage is TRBV4-1 and J usage is TRBJ2-1; D gene unclear. The length of the CDR3 is 14 residues. Germline CDR1 is MGHRA and CDR2 is YSYEKL. V was cut by 0 bases and J by 0 bases, with 3 bases left in between. Here the CDR3 reads CASSQEYSYNEQFF. The CDR3 DNA follows: TGCGCCAGCAGCCAAGAGTACTCCTACAATGAGCAGTTCTTC.